The 16 T cell receptor beta chains reported below all come from one sample, sequenced in a study of shared clonotypes between healthy human individuals. Method: immunoSEQ multiplex PCR; TCRdb's copy keeps in-frame clones and lacks some. The data show around 1.1 million clones, with 70% to 80% seen just once and 0.55% to 0.7% held by the top ten. The material sequenced was memory CD4+ T cells from PBMCs. As for subset: CD45RA-negative fraction. These receptors all come from a man younger than 35 in good health. Some clones in this sample may be carry-over from other donors' samples.

The CDR3, as DNA: TGTGCCAGCAGAGGGACAGGGCGGACCGGGGAGCTGTTTTTT. Encoded protein: CASRGTGRTGELFF. The gene calls are TRBV6-6 and TRBJ2-2; the match to TRBD1 covers 9 bases. The J segment lost 5 bases and the V segment lost 6 bases, leaving 4 bases of the junction unmatched. The CDR3 extends over 14 amino acids. Germline loops: CDR1 MNHNY, CDR2 SVGAGI (reference sequence).

The count of this clone is one. This chain connects TRBV6-5 to TRBJ2-4, with 8 nucleotides matching TRBD2. After removal of 2 bases from V and 6 bases from J, the junction contained 6 bases not matched to a gene. Germline V CDR1 and CDR2: MNHEY, SVGAGI. The CDR3 sequence is 15 residues long. The CDR3 protein is CASSYTGGPGNIQYF. In DNA, the CDR3 is TGTGCCAGCAGTTACACGGGAGGGCCTGGAAACATTCAGTACTTC.

The V call is TRBV2, the J call TRBJ2-5, with D uncertain. Germline CDR1 is SNHLY and CDR2 is FYNNEI. Trimming took off 5 bases at V and 5 bases at J, with 6 bases between the two ends. There are 11 residues in the CDR3. CDR3 protein: CASSTWETQYF. The CDR3 DNA reads as TGTGCCAGCAGTACCTGGGAGACCCAGTACTTC.

J is TRBJ1-4 and V is TRBV28, with D perhaps matching TRBD1 (6 bases). V lost 6 bases to trimming and J lost 5 bases, with 7 bases between them. There are 12 residues in the CDR3. Germline V gene sequence: CDR1 MDHEN, CDR2 SYDVKM. CDR3 residues: CASSRGNEKLFF. The CDR3 bases are TGTGCCAGCAGCAGGGGAAATGAAAAACTGTTTTTT.

Only a few counts were recorded for this clone. The CDR3 DNA reads TGCGCCAGCAATACGCTTGGGACTGTCGTCAATGAGCAGTTCTTC. Its protein is CASNTLGTVVNEQFF. The V and J genes are TRBV10-2 and TRBJ2-1; maybe TRBD2 (6 bases). Trimming took 7 bases from V and 6 from J, leaving 19 bases between them. CDR3 length: 15 amino acids. Germline V CDR1 and CDR2: WSHSY, SAAADI.

The chain is built from TRBV5-1 and TRBJ1-2; 7 nucleotides agree with TRBD1. J gave up 5 bases and V 4 bases, and 8 bases lay outside the gene matches. The CDR3 covers 14 residues. Germline V gives CDR1 SGHRS, CDR2 YFSETQ. This CDR3 reads CASSRETGSYGYTF. DNA for the CDR3: TGCGCCAGCAGCCGTGAGACAGGGTCATATGGCTACACCTTC.

The chain has TRBV19 and TRBJ1-5; a possible D gene is TRBD1 (5 bases). The V and J ends lost 0 bases and 5 bases respectively, with 14 bases between them. Germline V CDR1 and CDR2: LNHDA, SQIVND (reference sequence). The CDR3 is 16 amino acids. CDR3 DNA: TGTGCCAGTAGTATAGAAAGAGGCAGGGAGGATCAGCCCCAGCATTTT. Translated, it gives CASSIERGREDQPQHF.

The chain has TRBV15 and TRBJ1-1, with D perhaps TRBD1 (5 bases). Germline V lookup: CDR1 LNHNV, CDR2 YYDKDF (reference sequence). The germline V and J ends were trimmed by 1 base and 7 bases, with 13 bases remaining between them. The CDR3 extends over 14 amino acids. CDR3 DNA sequence: TGTGCCACCAGCAGAGGGATGGGGACCCGTGAAGCTTTCTTT. Translation gives CATSRGMGTREAFF.

With regard to this clone: This same CDR3 is encoded by further DNA sequences in the sample. The chain joins TRBV7-9 to TRBJ1-1; D is unresolved. CDR1 and CDR2 (germline): SEHNR, FQNEAQ (reference sequence). This CDR3 contains 13 residues. Between the trimmed V and J ends, which lost 1 base and 6 bases, there was a span of 9 bases. DNA of the CDR3: TGTGCCAGCAGCTTAGTAGGTGGCGCTGAAGCTTTCTTT. Protein product: CASSLVGGAEAFF.

This clone was detected a few times. The chain links TRBV19 to TRBJ1-1, with unresolved D. Germline loops: CDR1 LNHDA, CDR2 SQIVND (reference sequence). With 1 base removed from V and 5 bases from J, the gap between germline ends came to 8 bases. The CDR3 loop spans 13 amino acids. For the CDR3, the DNA is TGTGCCAGTAGTATAGGTCCCAGGACTGAAGCTTTCTTT. Translated: CASSIGPRTEAFF.

This clone was recorded a few times. The chain has TRBV10-3 and TRBJ1-1; 7 bases fit TRBD1. CDR3 size: 13 residues. With 10 bases clipped from V and 0 bases from J, the junction kept 5 bases outside the gene matches. Germline values: CDR1 ENHRY, CDR2 SYGVKD. In nucleotides, the CDR3 is TGTGCCAACCGAGGGGGCCTGAACACTGAAGCTTTCTTT. Protein product: CANRGGLNTEAFF.

The chain is built from TRBV7-8 and TRBJ2-7, with 9 bases aligning to TRBD2. The V and J ends lost 5 bases and 5 bases, in that order; junction bases with no gene match: 10. Germline CDR1 SGHVS, CDR2 FQNEAQ. This CDR3 has 15 residues. The CDR3 region is CASSPTGGRANEQYF. The CDR3 region has the DNA TGTGCCAGCAGCCCGACGGGCGGGAGGGCCAACGAGCAGTACTTC.

This clone was seen once. The V and J genes are TRBV5-1 and TRBJ2-1; tentatively, D is TRBD2 (7 bases). There are 14 residues in the CDR3. CDR1 is SGHRS and CDR2 is YFSETQ in the germline V gene. Trimming took 7 bases from V and 5 from J, leaving 16 bases between them. CDR3 nucleotides: TGCGCCAGCGCCCCGGGGGGCGTCCACAATGAGCAGTTCTTC. It encodes CASAPGGVHNEQFF.

This clone has more than one count but fewer than ten. This CDR3 fails to terminate in the conserved phenylalanine or tryptophan, so it likely reflects a read error. The limits of the CDR3 on the DNA are not certain, so only TCRdb's listed CDR3 is given. The genes are TRBV20-1 and TRBJ2-7. Germline CDR1 DFQATT, CDR2 SNEGSKA (reference sequence). 9 amino acids form the CDR3, both terminal residues included. CDR3 region: CSAMTDDIL.

The chain links TRBV4-3 to TRBJ2-2; D gene unclear. Trimming left V 3 bases short and J 5 bases short, with 7 bases between. Looked up from germline, CDR1 is LGHNA and CDR2 is YSLEER. This CDR3 is built from 13 residues. Written as DNA, the CDR3 is TGCGCCAGCAGCCACCTTAGGACCGGGGAGCTGTTTTTT. Protein sequence: CASSHLRTGELFF.

This clone was seen once. A far larger clone is off by one base, so a read error is likely. The chain carries TRBV30 and TRBJ1-1; unclear D gene. The CDR3 has 11 amino acids. In germline, CDR1 is GTSNPN, CDR2 SVGIG (reference sequence). Trimming took 5 bases from V and 0 from J, leaving 4 bases between them. CDR3 nucleotides: TGTGCCTGGGGGCTGAACACTGAAGCTTTCTTT. It yields the protein CAWGLNTEAFF.